These 18 T cell receptor beta chains came from one sample sequenced in a study of T cell responses to AZD1222 COVID-19 vaccine. Sequencing used immunoSEQ multiplex PCR; TCRdb keeps in-frame clones, though not all of them. The data contain roughly 180,000 clones, roughly nine tenths of them singletons. The sequencing used peripheral blood, collected 28 days after the second AZD1222 dose. The receptors stem from an adult who received the AZD1222 COVID-19 vaccine.

V is TRBV3-1 (or the pseudogene TRBV3-2) and J is TRBJ2-3, with 13 bases that match TRBD2. V shed 4 bases and J 0 bases; nucleotides not matched to a gene: 1. Germline V CDR1 and CDR2: LGHDT, YNNKEL (reference sequence). There are 16 residues in the CDR3. CDR3 nucleotides: TGTGCCAGCAGCCGGGGACTAGCGGGGAGCACAGATACGCAGTATTTT. Its protein is CASSRGLAGSTDTQYF.

The rearrangement links TRBV29-1 to TRBJ1-1, with TRBD1 identical over 9 bases. V shed 7 bases and J 6 bases; nucleotides not matched to a gene: 12. This CDR3 region has 14 residues. The germline CDR1 and CDR2 sequences are SQVTM and ANQGSEA. This chain's CDR3 is CSGGTGLSLPEAFF. DNA for the CDR3: TGCAGCGGCGGGACAGGGTTGTCCCTGCCTGAAGCTTTCTTT. The whole variable domain, remainder taken from reference TRBV29-1 and TRBJ1-1, is SAVISQKPSRDICQRGTSLTIQCQVDSQVTMMFWYRQQPGQSLTLIATANQGSEATYESGFVIDKFPISRPNLTFSTLTVSNMSPEDSSIYLCSGGTGLSLPEAFFGQGTRLTVV.

The V call is TRBV6-6, the J call TRBJ1-6; no definite D call. The CDR3 has 14 amino acids. Germline CDR1 MNHNY, CDR2 SVGAGI (reference sequence). Trimming pared 2 bases from V and 10 bases from J, leaving 12 bases between. The CDR3 sequence: CASSYQRVQSPLHF. In DNA form, the CDR3 reads TGTGCCAGCAGTTACCAGAGGGTCCAGTCACCCCTCCACTTT.

This chain connects TRBV11-2 to TRBJ2-7; 8 bases map to TRBD2. Germline CDR1 reads SGHAT; CDR2 reads FQNNGV. CDR3 length: 14 amino acids. Germline trimming cut 3 bases from V and 4 bases from J; bases unmatched to any gene: 5. DNA of the CDR3: TGTGCCAGCAGCTTGAGCGGGAGAACATACGAGCAGTACTTC. Translating gives CASSLSGRTYEQYF.

This rearrangement joins TRBV11-1 to TRBJ1-1; unclear D gene. This CDR3 contains 15 residues. Germline values: CDR1 SGHAT, CDR2 FQDESV (reference sequence). Trimming removed 1 base from V and 1 base from J, with 10 bases in between. CDR3: CASSLEMTTNTEAFF. The DNA of the CDR3 is TGTGCCAGCAGCTTAGAAATGACAACGAACACTGAAGCTTTCTTT.

The chain recombines TRBV18 with TRBJ1-4, with D hard to call. The CDR3 loop spans 14 amino acids. Germline lookup yields CDR1 KGHSH and CDR2 LQKENI. The V gene lost 2 bases and the J gene lost 5 bases, with 9 bases spanning the gap. The DNA for the CDR3 is TGTGCCAGCTCACCATCCTCACAGAATGAAAAACTGTTTTTT. Translation: CASSPSSQNEKLFF.

The gene calls are TRBV6-5 and TRBJ2-5; possible D gene TRBD2, 5 bases. The CDR3 runs to 13 residues. The germline V and J ends were trimmed by 5 bases and 1 base, with 8 bases remaining between them. Germline loops: CDR1 MNHEY, CDR2 SVGAGI. The CDR3, as DNA: TGTGCCAGCAGTCAGGACTTCCAAGAGACCCAGTACTTC. Encoded protein: CASSQDFQETQYF.

The chain recombines TRBV6-5 with TRBJ1-3; D may be TRBD1 (5 bases). Deletions cut 8 bases from V and 3 bases from J, with 14 bases between. CDR3 size: 14 residues. CDR1 and CDR2 from the germline V gene are MNHEY and SVGAGI. Here the CDR3 DNA reads TGTGCCAGCTCTCGGGACGTGTATGGAAACACCATATATTTT. Protein sequence: CASSRDVYGNTIYF.

Concerning this clone: A junction end diverges from the germline sequence, so it may reflect a read error. The chain recombines TRBV5-6 with TRBJ2-3; D is perhaps TRBD2 (6 bases). CDR1 and CDR2 (germline): SGHDT, YYEEEE. CDR3 length equals 15 residues. CDR3 region: CASGLRDWEADTQYF. In DNA, the CDR3 is TGTGCCAGCGGCTTGAGGGACTGGGAGGCAGATACGCAGTATTTT.

The chain carries TRBV6-4 and TRBJ1-6; TRBD1 agrees at 9 bases. This CDR3 has 15 residues. Germline values: CDR1 MRHNA, CDR2 SNTAGT. Unmatched junction bases numbered 1, after V lost 0 bases and J lost 7 bases. The CDR3 DNA is TGTGCCAGCAGTGACTCGGGACAGGGAAATTCACCCCTCCACTTT. Encoded protein: CASSDSGQGNSPLHF.

This clone has just one count. J is TRBJ2-5 and V is TRBV28; D might be TRBD1 (6 bases). CDR1 and CDR2 from the germline V gene are MDHEN and SYDVKM. The CDR3 is 14 amino acids. The V end was cut by 2 bases, the J end by 4 bases, with 11 bases between. The CDR3 region has the DNA TGTGCCAGCAGTTTAGACCAGGGGAGAGAGACCCAGTACTTC. Protein sequence: CASSLDQGRETQYF.

The chain joins TRBV5-1 to TRBJ1-2; tentatively, D is TRBD1 (5 bases). CDR3 length equals 15 residues. V lost 5 bases and J 0 bases, leaving 14 bases between the germline ends. Germline values: CDR1 SGHRS, CDR2 YFSETQ. CDR3 DNA: TGCGCCAGCAGGCCTGACGGGGGAGCTAACTATGGCTACACCTTC. It translates to CASRPDGGANYGYTF.

The V gene is TRBV6-5, the J gene TRBJ2-7; 7 bases are a match to TRBD1. Trimming at V came to 8 bases and at J to 3 bases, leaving 4 bases not matched to a gene. There are 12 residues in the CDR3. The V gene's germline CDR1 is MNHEY and CDR2 SVGAGI. CDR3 protein: CASGTGDYEQYF. The CDR3 region has the DNA TGTGCCAGCGGTACAGGGGACTACGAGCAGTACTTC.

The chain joins TRBV24-1 to TRBJ1-1; the match to TRBD1 covers 7 bases. The CDR3 totals 14 residues. Losses at the gene ends were 3 bases for V and 4 bases for J; bases not matched to a gene: 4. CDR1 is KGHDR and CDR2 is SFDVKD in the germline V gene. CDR3 sequence reads: CATSDTRGVTEAFF. The CDR3 DNA sequence: TGTGCCACCAGTGATACCAGGGGGGTCACTGAAGCTTTCTTT.

The genes are TRBV5-1 and TRBJ2-5; the D gene could be TRBD1 or TRBD2 (6 bases each). Germline V gene data show CDR1 as SGHRS and CDR2 as YFSETQ. Trimming took off 4 bases at V and 5 bases at J, with 24 bases between the two ends. CDR3 size: 17 residues. In nucleotides, the CDR3 is TGCGCCAGCAGCGAAACCGGGACTGGAGGGGGATTTGAGACCCAGTACTTC. This gives the protein CASSETGTGGGFETQYF.

The V gene is TRBV7-8, the J gene TRBJ2-5; D is perhaps TRBD2 (6 bases). The CDR3 spans 15 residues. CDR1 SGHVS and CDR2 FQNEAQ come from the germline V gene. V lost 5 bases to trimming and J lost 1 base, with 14 bases between them. CDR3 in amino acids: CASSPAGGRQETQYF. The CDR3 DNA is TGTGCCAGCAGCCCGGCCGGGGGACGCCAAGAGACCCAGTACTTC.

The genes are TRBV14 and TRBJ2-6; no clear D gene. Trimming removed 0 bases from V and 2 bases from J, with 5 bases in between. Per germline, CDR1 SGHDN and CDR2 FVKESK. The CDR3 is 15 amino acids. CDR3 loop: CASSQDGAGANVLTF. The CDR3, as DNA: TGTGCCAGCAGCCAAGATGGGGCTGGGGCCAACGTCCTGACTTTC.

The chain carries TRBV28 and TRBJ1-5; D perhaps matches TRBD1 (5 bases). The CDR3 has 15 amino acids. Germline CDR1 MDHEN, CDR2 SYDVKM. V gave up 2 bases and J gave up 8 bases, with 16 bases separating them. CDR3 nucleotides: TGTGCCAGCAGTTTACCCTCTGGGGCGAGGGAGCCCCAGCATTTT. Translating it yields CASSLPSGAREPQHF.